This entry features one T cell receptor beta chain sequence. This sample stems from a study of blood T cell repertoires in COVID-19. Study as a whole: The United States, Italy and Spain supplied acute and convalescent COVID-19 samples.

Those enrolled, adults aged roughly 18 to 90 years, came from roughly 23 US areas. V lost 6 bases to trimming and J lost 5 bases; unmatched junction nucleotides: 5. This CDR3 contains 13 residues. CDR1 and CDR2 (germline): SGHAT, FQNNGV. Authors' processing steps: Nucleated cell number was recorded as an estimate derived from reference gene primer amplification. The table came from immunoSEQ multiplex PCR; TCRdb's copy has only in-frame clones and leaves some out. V and J calls and clone size are those listed in that table; D and trimming were worked out from the DNA. This sample has around 310,000 clones, with 88% found just once.

This TCR derives from a young man who had recovered from COVID-19. The rearrangement joins TRBV11-2 to TRBJ2-5; 8 bases map to TRBD2. The specimen sequenced was PBMCs or T cells enriched from blood (not recorded which). CDR3 region: CASRLSGAETQYF. The DNA of the CDR3 is TGTGCCAGCAGACTTAGCGGGGCGGAGACCCAGTACTTC.